Following are 14 T cell receptor beta chains from one sample sequenced in a study of T cell changes during pregnancy in multiple sclerosis. The method was immunoSEQ multiplex PCR; TCRdb's version includes in-frame clones alone and lacks a portion of them. The sample includes 40,000 to 45,000 clones, less than 90% of them seen just once. The sample consisted of CD4+ T cells from peripheral blood mononuclear cells, taken in the first trimester of pregnancy. The origin of the receptors is a female donor with multiple sclerosis, enrolled in a pregnancy study.

V usage is TRBV2 and J usage is TRBJ1-2, with 8 positions matching TRBD1. The CDR3 sequence is 17 residues long. CDR1 and CDR2 (germline): SNHLY, FYNNEI. V lost 3 bases to trimming and J lost 7 bases; unmatched junction nucleotides: 16. This CDR3 reads CASSDGAGGFTWGGYTF. CDR3 DNA sequence: TGTGCCAGCAGTGACGGGGCAGGGGGCTTTACTTGGGGTGGCTACACCTTC.

Within the sample, this clone is medium-sized. The chain uses TRBV7-8 and TRBJ2-2; possibly TRBD1 for D (6 bases). The germline V gene encodes CDR1 SGHVS and CDR2 FQNEAQ. This CDR3 has 16 residues. V was clipped by 5 bases and J by 2 bases, with 15 bases between them. The chain's CDR3 is CASSIRTAQNTGELFF. Written as DNA, the CDR3 is TGTGCCAGCAGCATACGGACAGCTCAAAACACCGGGGAGCTGTTTTTT.

The V and J genes are TRBV29-1 and TRBJ1-1; 8 bases agree with TRBD1. This CDR3 has 15 residues. The V gene end was trimmed by 5 bases and the J gene end by 0 bases; junction bases not matched to a gene: 8. The V gene's germline CDR1 is SQVTM and CDR2 ANQGSEA. This CDR3 is CSVNTGTGLNTEAFF. CDR3 sequence (DNA): TGCAGCGTTAATACAGGGACAGGACTGAACACTGAAGCTTTCTTT.

The chain carries TRBV11-2 and TRBJ2-1; D possibly corresponds to TRBD2 (5 bases). The V gene's germline CDR1 is SGHAT and CDR2 FQNNGV. The CDR3 is 18 amino acids. The V end lost 2 bases, the J end lost 4 bases, and 21 bases lay between the germline ends. CDR3 DNA: TGTGCCAGCAGCTTAAGTTTCCTTGGGCTAGCAGTATACAATGAGCAGTTCTTC. Translated, it gives CASSLSFLGLAVYNEQFF.

The rearrangement joins TRBV30 to TRBJ2-1; tentatively, D is TRBD2 (5 bases). This CDR3 has 11 amino acids. In germline, CDR1 is GTSNPN, CDR2 SVGIG (reference sequence). V shed 3 bases and J shed 6 bases, with 6 bases lying between them. The CDR3 loop reads CAWRGLNEQFF. CDR3 coding DNA: TGTGCCTGGAGAGGACTCAATGAGCAGTTCTTC. Full variable domain (outside the CDR3, taken from reference TRBV30 and TRBJ2-1): SQTIHQWPATLVQPVGSPLSLECTVEGTSNPNLYWYRQAAGRGLQLLFYSVGIGQISSEVPQNLSASRPQDRQFILSSKKLLLSDSGFYLCAWRGLNEQFFGPGTRLTVL.

The count of this clone is one. The rearrangement joins TRBV5-6 to TRBJ2-1, with TRBD2 identical over 10 bases. The ends lost 1 base at V and 4 bases at J; junction bases unmatched: 5. The CDR3 is made up of 16 amino acids. Germline values: CDR1 SGHDT, CDR2 YYEEEE. CDR3 in amino acids: CASSLMVGLAYNEQFF. The CDR3 nucleotides read TGTGCCAGCAGCTTGATGGTGGGACTAGCGTACAATGAGCAGTTCTTC.

The chain combines TRBV19 with TRBJ1-5; TRBD1 matches 8 bases. CDR3 length: 15 residues. From germline, CDR1 is LNHDA and CDR2 SQIVND (reference sequence). With 4 bases clipped from V and 6 bases from J, the junction kept 8 bases outside the gene matches. CDR3 DNA sequence: TGTGCCAGTAGTAAGGACAGGGATAGGGGTCAGCCCCAGCATTTT. Residues: CASSKDRDRGQPQHF.

The chain uses TRBV19 and TRBJ2-3, with D possibly being TRBD2 (6 bases). The CDR3 is made up of 15 amino acids. Looked up from germline, CDR1 is LNHDA and CDR2 is SQIVND (reference sequence). The V gene lost 5 bases and the J gene lost 8 bases, with 20 bases spanning the gap. CDR3 region: CASSGRDSPLGTQYF. As DNA, the CDR3 is TGTGCCAGTAGTGGCCGGGACTCCCCCTTAGGTACGCAGTATTTT.

This sequence joins TRBV13 and TRBJ1-1; TRBD1 is a possible D gene (5 bases). V was cut by 3 bases and J by 5 bases, with 13 bases left in between. The CDR3 spans 14 residues. The V gene's germline CDR1 is PRHDT and CDR2 FYEKMQ (reference sequence). The CDR3 nucleotides read TGTGCCAGCAGCTTTGGACACGGTCGGACTGAAGCTTTCTTT. Translation gives CASSFGHGRTEAFF.

In this sample, this clone turned up a few times. This chain links TRBV28 with TRBJ1-4, with D possibly TRBD1 on 5 matching bases. CDR3 size: 14 residues. V gave up 6 bases and J gave up 4 bases, with 12 bases separating them. Germline V CDR1 and CDR2: MDHEN, SYDVKM. CDR3 coding DNA: TGTGCCAGCAGGTTTGACAGAGTTAATGAAAAACTGTTTTTT. Encoded protein: CASRFDRVNEKLFF.

The V gene is TRBV15, the J gene TRBJ2-1; D gene unclear. Trimming removed 3 bases from V and 2 bases from J, with 17 bases in between. CDR3 size: 17 residues. Germline V lookup: CDR1 LNHNV, CDR2 YYDKDF (reference sequence). The CDR3 reads CATSSAFSSFAYNEQFF. The CDR3 DNA follows: TGTGCCACCAGCAGCGCATTTTCTAGTTTTGCCTACAATGAGCAGTTCTTC. The full variable domain, with the rest looked up from reference TRBV15 and TRBJ2-1, is DAMVIQNPRYQVTQFGKPVTLSCSQTLNHNVMYWYQQKSSQAPKLLFHYYDKDFNNEADTPDNFQSRRPNTSFCFLDIRSPGLGDTAMYLCATSSAFSSFAYNEQFFGPGTRLTVL.

The chain joins TRBV6-5 to TRBJ1-1; D is possibly TRBD1 (6 bases). This CDR3 region has 12 residues. The V end lost 6 bases, the J end lost 5 bases, and 10 bases lay between the germline ends. Germline V gene lookup returns CDR1 MNHEY and CDR2 SVGAGI. The CDR3 nucleotides are TGTGCCAGCAGACTTGGACAGACTGAAGCTTTCTTT. It specifies CASRLGQTEAFF.

The chain links TRBV5-4 to TRBJ2-2; 9 bases are shared with TRBD1. The V gene end was trimmed by 5 bases and the J gene end by 6 bases; junction bases not matched to a gene: 8. Germline loops: CDR1 SGHNT, CDR2 YYREEE (reference sequence). CDR3 length: 15 amino acids. CDR3 loop: CASSIQQGAPGELFF. For the CDR3, the DNA is TGTGCCAGCAGTATACAACAGGGGGCCCCCGGGGAGCTGTTTTTT.

CDR3 loop: CAWSPITGTGYTEAFF. In DNA form, the CDR3 reads TGTGCCTGGAGCCCTATAACCGGGACAGGGTACACTGAAGCTTTCTTT. This rearrangement joins TRBV30 to TRBJ1-1; TRBD1 agrees at 9 bases. V shed 3 bases, J shed 3 bases, and the junction held 11 bases outside the gene matches. From germline, CDR1 is GTSNPN and CDR2 SVGIG (reference sequence). The CDR3 sequence is 16 residues long.